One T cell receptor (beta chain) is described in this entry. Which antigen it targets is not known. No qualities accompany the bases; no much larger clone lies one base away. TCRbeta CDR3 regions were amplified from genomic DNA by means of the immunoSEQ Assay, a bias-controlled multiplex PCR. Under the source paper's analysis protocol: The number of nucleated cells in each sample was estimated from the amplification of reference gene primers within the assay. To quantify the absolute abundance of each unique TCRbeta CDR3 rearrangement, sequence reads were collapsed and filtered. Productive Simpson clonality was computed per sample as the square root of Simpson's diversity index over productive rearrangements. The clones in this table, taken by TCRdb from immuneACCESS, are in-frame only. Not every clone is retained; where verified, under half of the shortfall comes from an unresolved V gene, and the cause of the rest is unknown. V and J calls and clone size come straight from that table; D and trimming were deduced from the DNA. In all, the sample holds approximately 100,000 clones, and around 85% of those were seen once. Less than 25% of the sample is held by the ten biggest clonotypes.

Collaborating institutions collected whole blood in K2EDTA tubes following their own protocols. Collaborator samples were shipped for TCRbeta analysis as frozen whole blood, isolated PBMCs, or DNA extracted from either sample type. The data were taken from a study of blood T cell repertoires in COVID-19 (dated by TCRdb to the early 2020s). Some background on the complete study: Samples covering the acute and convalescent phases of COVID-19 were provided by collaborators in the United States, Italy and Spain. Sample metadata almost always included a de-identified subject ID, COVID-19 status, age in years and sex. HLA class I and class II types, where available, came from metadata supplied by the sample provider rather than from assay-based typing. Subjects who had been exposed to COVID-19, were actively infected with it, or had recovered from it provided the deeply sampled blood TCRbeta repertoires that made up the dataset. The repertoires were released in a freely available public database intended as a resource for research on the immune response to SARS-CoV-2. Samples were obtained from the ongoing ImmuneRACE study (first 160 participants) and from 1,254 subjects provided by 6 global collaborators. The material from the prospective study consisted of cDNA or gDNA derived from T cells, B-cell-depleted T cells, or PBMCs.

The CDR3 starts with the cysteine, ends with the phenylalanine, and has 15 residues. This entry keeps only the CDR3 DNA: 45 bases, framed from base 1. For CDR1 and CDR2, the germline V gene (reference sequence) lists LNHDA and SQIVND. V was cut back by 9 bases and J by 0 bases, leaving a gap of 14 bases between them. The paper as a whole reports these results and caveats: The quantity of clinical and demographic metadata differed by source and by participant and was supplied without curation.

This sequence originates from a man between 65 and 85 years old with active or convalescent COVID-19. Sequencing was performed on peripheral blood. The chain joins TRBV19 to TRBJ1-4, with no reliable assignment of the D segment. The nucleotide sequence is TGTGCCAGCCGGAGCACGGGTGCAACTAATGAAAAACTGTTTTTT. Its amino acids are CASRSTGATNEKLFF. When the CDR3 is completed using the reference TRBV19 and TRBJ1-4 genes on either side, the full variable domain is DGGITQSPKYLFRKEGQNVTLSCEQNLNHDAMYWYRQDPGQGLRLIYYSQIVNDFQKGDIAEGYSVSREKKESFPLTVTSAQKNPTAFYLCASRSTGATNEKLFFGSGTQLSVL.